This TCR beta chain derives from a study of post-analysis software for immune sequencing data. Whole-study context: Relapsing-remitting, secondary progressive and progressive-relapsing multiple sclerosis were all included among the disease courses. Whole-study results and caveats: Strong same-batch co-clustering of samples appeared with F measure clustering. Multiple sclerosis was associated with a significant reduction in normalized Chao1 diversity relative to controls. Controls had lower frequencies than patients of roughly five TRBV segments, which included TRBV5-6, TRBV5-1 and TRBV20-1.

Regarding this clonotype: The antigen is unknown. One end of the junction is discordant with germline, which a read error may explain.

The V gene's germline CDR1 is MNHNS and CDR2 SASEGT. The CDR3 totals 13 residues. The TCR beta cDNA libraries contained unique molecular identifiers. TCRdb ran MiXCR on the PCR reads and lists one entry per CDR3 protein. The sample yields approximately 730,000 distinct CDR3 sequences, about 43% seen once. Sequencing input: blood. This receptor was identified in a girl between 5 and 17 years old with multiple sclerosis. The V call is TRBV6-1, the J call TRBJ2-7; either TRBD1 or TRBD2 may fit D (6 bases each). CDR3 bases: TGTGCCAGCAGTGAAGGCCCCGGGGGCGAGCAGGACTTC. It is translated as CASSEGPGGEQDF.